The 2 T cell receptor beta chains below were found in one sample sequenced in a study of neurological immune-mediated disorders (dated by TCRdb to about 2019). Receptor libraries were prepared by 5' RACE. Sequencing instrument: Illumina HiSeq 2500. The public reads were reprocessed in TCRdb via fastp at Q25 and MiXCR, keeping in-frame beta chains. Each entry merges the rows of one CDR3 protein and shows their most common DNA and genes. This sample comprises some 65,000 distinct CDR3 sequences, over 4% of them detected only once. Roughly 2.5% of the sample comes from the top ten. Sample: PBMCs. The receptors shown here come from a man aged 50 or older with multiple sclerosis.

This clonotype was seen many times. This chain connects TRBV3-1 to TRBJ1-5; the D is unclear. The CDR3 length is 16 residues. With 3 bases removed from V and 0 bases from J, the gap between germline ends came to 12 bases. Germline V gene sequence: CDR1 LGHDT, CDR2 YNNKEL (reference sequence). The CDR3 nucleotides are TGTGCCAGCAGCCAGCCCGCCGAATATAGCAATCAGCCCCAGCATTTT. This codes for CASSQPAEYSNQPQHF.

This clonotype was counted at least ten times. This chain uses TRBV5-1 with TRBJ2-2; 7 bases map to TRBD1. CDR1 is SGHRS and CDR2 is YFSETQ in the germline V gene. CDR3 length equals 15 residues. V trimming: 4 bases; J trimming: 2 bases; junction bases outside the gene matches: 5. The CDR3 DNA is TGCGCCAGCAGCGTTGGGACAGAAAACACCGGGGAGCTGTTTTTT. This encodes CASSVGTENTGELFF.